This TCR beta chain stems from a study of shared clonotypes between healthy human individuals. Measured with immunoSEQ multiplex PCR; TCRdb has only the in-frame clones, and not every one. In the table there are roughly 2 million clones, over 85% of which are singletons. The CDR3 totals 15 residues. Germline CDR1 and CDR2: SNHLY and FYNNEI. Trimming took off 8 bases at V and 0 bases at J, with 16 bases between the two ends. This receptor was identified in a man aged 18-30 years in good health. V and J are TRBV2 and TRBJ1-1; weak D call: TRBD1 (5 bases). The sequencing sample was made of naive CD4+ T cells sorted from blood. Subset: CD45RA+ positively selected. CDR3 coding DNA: TGTGCCAGCGGAAAGGAGGGGACCATGAACACTGAAGCTTTCTTT. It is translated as CASGKEGTMNTEAFF.